This is a list of T cell receptor beta chains from one sample in a study of blood T cell repertoires in COVID-19. Here immunoSEQ multiplex PCR was the method, and the copy in TCRdb shows in-frame clones only, minus some. The sample lists a few hundred thousand clones; 75% to 90% were seen once. The sequenced material came from peripheral blood. These receptors all come from a woman in her 50s with COVID-19, enrolled during active disease. Both conserved end residues are part of each CDR3. A D gene is named only where the DNA matches it firmly. Expanded clones get a size class; other rows say once, few or many, or leave the size out.

TRBD2	NA	TRBV3-1/TRBV3-2	TRBJ2-3	TGTGCCAGCAGCCGAGGGACTAGTGTTACAGATACGCAGTATTTT	CASSRGTSVTDTQYF
TRBD2	NA	TRBV6-6	TRBJ2-1	TGTGCCAGCAGTTTTATGGGGACTAGCGGGACTGAGCAGTTCTTC	CASSFMGTSGTEQFF
TRBD1	NA	TRBV6-2/TRBV6-3	TRBJ2-1	TGTGCCAGCAGCTTACAGGGGGAAATCTACAATGAGCAGTTCTTC	CASSLQGEIYNEQFF
TRBD1	NA	TRBV7-2	TRBJ2-2	TGTGCCAGCAGCTTATTGGGGGACAGGGGGGCGGGCACCGGGGAGCTGTTTTTT	CASSLLGDRGAGTGELFF
NA	NA	TRBV6-1	TRBJ1-2	TGTGCCAGCAGTGATACAGTCTATGGCTACACCTTC	CASSDTVYGYTF
NA	NA	TRBV6-2/TRBV6-3	TRBJ1-4	TGTGCCAGCAGTTACTTCGGACTGATTAATGAAAAACTGTTTTTT	CASSYFGLINEKLFF
TRBD2	few	TRBV4-1	TRBJ2-1	TGCGCCAGCAGCCAAATAGCGGGAGGGCTCGAGGGAAATGAGCAGTTCTTC	CASSQIAGGLEGNEQFF
NA	NA	TRBV25-1	TRBJ1-5	TGTGCCAGCAGTGCCACATATGGCAATCAGCCCCAGCATTTT	CASSATYGNQPQHF
TRBD1	NA	TRBV5-8	TRBJ2-5	TGTGCCAGCAGCTCTCCGGGACAGGGGGAGACCCAGTACTTC	CASSSPGQGETQYF
TRBD1	NA	TRBV14	TRBJ1-2	TGTGCCAGCAGCCACTTACAGGGGAAGAACTATGGCTACACCTTC	CASSHLQGKNYGYTF
TRBD2	few	TRBV19	TRBJ2-3	TGTGCCAGTAGTCCGGGGGGGGCGGGAGCAGATACGCAGTATTTT	CASSPGGAGADTQYF
TRBD1	NA	TRBV7-2	TRBJ1-5	TGTGCCAGCAGCTCCGGGACAGGCCATCAGCCCCAGCATTTT	CASSSGTGHQPQHF
NA	NA	TRBV20-1	TRBJ2-3	TGCAGTGCCCTTTTCGCAGATACGCAGTATTTT	CSALFADTQYF
NA	NA	TRBV19	TRBJ1-2	TGTGCCAGTAGTATAGACCGGTCTAGCTATGGCTACACCTTC	CASSIDRSSYGYTF
TRBD1	NA	TRBV19	TRBJ1-2	TGTGCCAGTAGTATACCGGGACAGCCAATTCGGGGCTACACCTTC	CASSIPGQPIRGYTF
NA	NA	TRBV5-1	TRBJ2-1	TGCGCCAGCAGCTTGGGTGGAGCATACAATGAGCAGTTCTTC	CASSLGGAYNEQFF
TRBD1	NA	TRBV19	TRBJ2-7	TGTGCCAGTAGTTTGGGACAGGCCTCCTACGAGCAGTACTTC	CASSLGQASYEQYF
NA	NA	TRBV5-1	TRBJ2-1	TGCGCCAGCAGCGTCAACTACAATGAGCAGTTCTTC	CASSVNYNEQFF
NA	NA	TRBV7-2	TRBJ2-5	TGTGCCAGCAGCTTAGGGACAGCCCAAGAGACCCAGTACTTC	CASSLGTAQETQYF
TRBD1	NA	TRBV18	TRBJ1-1	TGTGCCAGCTCAAGGGACAGGAAGAACACTGAAGCTTTCTTT	CASSRDRKNTEAFF
NA	NA	TRBV9	TRBJ2-6	TGTGCCAGCAGCCCCCCCCTTGGTGGACAACCCCCCACCGGCTCTGGGGCCAACGTCCTGACTTTC	CASSPPLGGQPPTGSGANVLTF
NA	NA	TRBV6-5	TRBJ1-2	TGTGCCAGCAGTTACGGGGACTTCTATGGCTACACCTTC	CASSYGDFYGYTF
TRBD2	NA	TRBV11-2	TRBJ2-3	TGTGCCAGCAGCTTAGGAGCGGGAGAGAGCGATACGCAGTATTTT	CASSLGAGESDTQYF
TRBD1	NA	TRBV9	TRBJ1-4	TGTGCCAGCAGCGTAGCGTTTGGAAGGACAGGGGATGAAAAACTGTTTTTT	CASSVAFGRTGDEKLFF
NA	NA	TRBV18	TRBJ2-5	TGTGCCAGCTCACCACCGTCCCCGGGAAGCGAGACCCAGTACTTC	CASSPPSPGSETQYF
NA	NA	TRBV30	TRBJ2-1	TGTGCCTGGAGTGCGGGGGATCTCTCCTACAATGAGCAGTTCTTC	CAWSAGDLSYNEQFF
NA	NA	TRBV14	TRBJ2-6	TGTGCCAGCAGCCCCCAGGGCGCAGGGGCCAACGTCCTGACTTTC	CASSPQGAGANVLTF
NA	NA	TRBV30	TRBJ1-1	TGTGCCTGGAGGGACTACGACAGTCCCCCCACTGAAGCTTTCTTT	CAWRDYDSPPTEAFF
NA	NA	TRBV7-9	TRBJ1-2	TGTGCCAGCAGCTTAGCAGCAGGGGTTAGCTATGGCTACACCTTC	CASSLAAGVSYGYTF
TRBD1	NA	TRBV5-1	TRBJ2-7	TGCGCCAGCAGCCCGGGACAGGGCCCCTACGAGCAGTACTTC	CASSPGQGPYEQYF
NA	NA	TRBV2	TRBJ2-7	TGTGCCAGCGGGGGGGGCCTCTACGAGCAGTACTTC	CASGGGLYEQYF
TRBD1	NA	TRBV24-1	TRBJ1-2	TGTGCCACCAGTGAACAGGGGGCGCTTGGCTACACCTTC	CATSEQGALGYTF
NA	NA	TRBV5-4	TRBJ2-7	TGTGCCAGCAGCGCGTCATCGTCCTACGAGCAGTACTTC	CASSASSSYEQYF
NA	NA	TRBV6-5	TRBJ2-1	TGTGCCAGCAGTTTCCCCCCTAATGAGCAGTTCTTC	CASSFPPNEQFF
NA	NA	TRBV19	TRBJ2-4	TGTGCCAGTAGTATAGATCCCGGGACACGGCTAGCCAAAAACATTCAGTACTTC	CASSIDPGTRLAKNIQYF
TRBD1	NA	TRBV10-1	TRBJ2-7	TGCGCCAGCAGTGAAGGACAGGGCTACGAGCAGTACTTC	CASSEGQGYEQYF
NA	NA	TRBV5-6	TRBJ1-2	TGTGCCAGCAGCTTGGCCACAGGGTTGAGCTATGGCTACACCTTC	CASSLATGLSYGYTF
NA	NA	TRBV28	TRBJ1-2	TGTGCCAGCAGTTTACCCACAGGCCTCTATGGCTACACCTTC	CASSLPTGLYGYTF
NA	NA	TRBV18	TRBJ2-1	TGTGCCAGCTCACCACCTGGTAGCAAGGTGCTCTACAATGAGCAGTTCTTC	CASSPPGSKVLYNEQFF
NA	NA	TRBV18	TRBJ2-2	TGTGCCAGCTCTCAATACGACAGCGGGGAGCTGTTTTTT	CASSQYDSGELFF
NA	once	TRBV6-4	TRBJ1-5	TGTGCCAGCAGTGACGAGGAAGGTCAGCCCCAGCATTTT	CASSDEEGQPQHF
TRBD1	NA	TRBV18	TRBJ1-4	TGTGCCAGCTCGCGTTCGGACAGGAATGAAAAACTGTTTTTT	CASSRSDRNEKLFF
TRBD1	NA	TRBV25-1	TRBJ1-2	TGTGCCAGCAGTGGGAAACAGGGGAACTATGGCTACACCTTC	CASSGKQGNYGYTF
TRBD2	NA	TRBV6-2/TRBV6-3	TRBJ2-2	TGTGCCAGCAGTTCTAGCGGGAGTAGCGCCGGGGAGCTGTTTTTT	CASSSSGSSAGELFF
TRBD2	once	TRBV7-2	TRBJ2-3	TGTGCCAGCAGCTTGTATGGTGGTAGCGGGAGCACAGATACGCAGTATTTT	CASSLYGGSGSTDTQYF
NA	NA	TRBV5-1	TRBJ2-7	TGCGCCAGCAGCTTGGCCATCAGGGAACGACCCCCCTACGAGCAGTACTTC	CASSLAIRERPPYEQYF
TRBD1	NA	TRBV5-4	TRBJ1-3	TGTGCCAGCAGCTCCCAGGGGGTCCACACCATATATTTT	CASSSQGVHTIYF
TRBD1	few	TRBV6-1	TRBJ2-7	TGTGCCAGCAGTGAATCAGGGGGCGCGACCTACGAGCAGTACTTC	CASSESGGATYEQYF
NA	many	TRBV5-4	TRBJ1-2	TGTGCCAGCAGCTCTGGTGGTCCAGCTAACTATGGCTACACCTTC	CASSSGGPANYGYTF
NA	NA	TRBV27	TRBJ1-1	TGTGCCAGCAGTTTCCCGGGGAGCAACACTGAAGCTTTCTTT	CASSFPGSNTEAFF
NA	NA	TRBV11-3	TRBJ1-1	TGTGCCAGCAGCTTGAGCACCCCTGAAGCTTTCTTT	CASSLSTPEAFF